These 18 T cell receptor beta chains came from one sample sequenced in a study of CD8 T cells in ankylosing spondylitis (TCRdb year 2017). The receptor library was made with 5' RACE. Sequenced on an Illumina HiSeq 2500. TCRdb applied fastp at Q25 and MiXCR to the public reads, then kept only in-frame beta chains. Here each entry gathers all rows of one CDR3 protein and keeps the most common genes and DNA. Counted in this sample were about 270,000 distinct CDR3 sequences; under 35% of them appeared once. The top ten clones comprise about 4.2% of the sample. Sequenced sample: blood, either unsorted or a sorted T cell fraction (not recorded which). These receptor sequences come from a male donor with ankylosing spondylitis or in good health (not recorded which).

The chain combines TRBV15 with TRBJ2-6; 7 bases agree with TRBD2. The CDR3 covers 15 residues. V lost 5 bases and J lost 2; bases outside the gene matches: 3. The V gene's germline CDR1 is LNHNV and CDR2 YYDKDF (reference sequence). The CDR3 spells CATSSGGTGANVLTF. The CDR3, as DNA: TGTGCCACCAGCTCCGGGGGGACTGGGGCCAACGTCCTGACTTTC.

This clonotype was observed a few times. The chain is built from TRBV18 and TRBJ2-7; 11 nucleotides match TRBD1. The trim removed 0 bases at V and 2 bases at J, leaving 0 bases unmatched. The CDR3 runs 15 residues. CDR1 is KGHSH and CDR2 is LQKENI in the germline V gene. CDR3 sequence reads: CASSPPGQGAYEQYF. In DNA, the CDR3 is TGTGCCAGCTCACCACCGGGACAGGGGGCCTACGAGCAGTACTTC.

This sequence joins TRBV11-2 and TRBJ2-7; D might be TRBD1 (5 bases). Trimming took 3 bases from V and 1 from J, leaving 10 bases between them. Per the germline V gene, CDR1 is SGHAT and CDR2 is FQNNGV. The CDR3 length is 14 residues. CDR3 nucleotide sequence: TGTGCCAGCAGCTTTACGTCAGGGTCCTACGAGCAGTACTTC. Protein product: CASSFTSGSYEQYF.

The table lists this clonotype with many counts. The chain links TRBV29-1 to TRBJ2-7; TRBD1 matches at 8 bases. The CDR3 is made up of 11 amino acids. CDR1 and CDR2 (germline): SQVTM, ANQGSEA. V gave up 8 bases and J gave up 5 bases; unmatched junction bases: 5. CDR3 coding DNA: TGCAGCTTTCGGGACAGGCACGAGCAGTACTTC. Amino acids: CSFRDRHEQYF.

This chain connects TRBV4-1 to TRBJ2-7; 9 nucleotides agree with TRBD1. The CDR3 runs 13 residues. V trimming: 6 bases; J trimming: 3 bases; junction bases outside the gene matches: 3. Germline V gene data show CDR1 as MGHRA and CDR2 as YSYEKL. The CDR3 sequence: CASRGQGNYEQYF. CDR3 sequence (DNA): TGCGCCAGCAGAGGACAGGGGAACTACGAGCAGTACTTC.

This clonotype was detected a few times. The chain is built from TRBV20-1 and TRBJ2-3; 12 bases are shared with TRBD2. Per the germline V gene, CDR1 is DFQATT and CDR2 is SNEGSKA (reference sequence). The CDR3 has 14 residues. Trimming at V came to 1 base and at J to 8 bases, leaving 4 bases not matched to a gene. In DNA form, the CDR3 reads TGCAGTGCTAGAGGACTAGCGGGGGAGGGTACGCAGTATTTT. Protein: CSARGLAGEGTQYF.

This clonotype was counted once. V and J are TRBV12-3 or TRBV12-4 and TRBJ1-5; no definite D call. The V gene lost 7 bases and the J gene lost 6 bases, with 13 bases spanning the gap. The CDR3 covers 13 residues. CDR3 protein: CASTMGLTQPQHF. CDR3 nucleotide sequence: TGTGCCAGCACCATGGGATTGACTCAGCCCCAGCATTTT.

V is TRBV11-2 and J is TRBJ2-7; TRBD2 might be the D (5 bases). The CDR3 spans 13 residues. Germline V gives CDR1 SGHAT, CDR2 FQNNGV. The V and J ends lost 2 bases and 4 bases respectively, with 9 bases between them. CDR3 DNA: TGTGCCAGCAGCTTACAGCGGTCGTACGAGCAGTACTTC. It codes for CASSLQRSYEQYF.

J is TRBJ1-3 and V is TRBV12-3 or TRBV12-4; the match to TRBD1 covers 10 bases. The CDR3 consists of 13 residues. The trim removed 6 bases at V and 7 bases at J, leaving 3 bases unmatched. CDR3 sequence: CASSTDRGNTIYF. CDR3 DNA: TGTGCCAGCAGCACGGACAGGGGGAACACCATATATTTT.

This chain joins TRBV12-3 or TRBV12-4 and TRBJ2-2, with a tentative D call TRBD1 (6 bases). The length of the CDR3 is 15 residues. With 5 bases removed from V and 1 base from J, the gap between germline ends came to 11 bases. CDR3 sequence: CASSLRDKNTGELFF. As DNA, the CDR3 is TGTGCCAGCAGTCTACGGGACAAGAACACCGGGGAGCTGTTTTTT.

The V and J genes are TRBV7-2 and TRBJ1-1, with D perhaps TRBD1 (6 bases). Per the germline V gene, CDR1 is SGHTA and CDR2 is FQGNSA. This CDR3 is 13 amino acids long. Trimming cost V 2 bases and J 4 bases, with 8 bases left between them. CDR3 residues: CASSLPQGTEAFF. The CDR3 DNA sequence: TGTGCCAGCAGCTTACCACAGGGCACTGAAGCTTTCTTT.

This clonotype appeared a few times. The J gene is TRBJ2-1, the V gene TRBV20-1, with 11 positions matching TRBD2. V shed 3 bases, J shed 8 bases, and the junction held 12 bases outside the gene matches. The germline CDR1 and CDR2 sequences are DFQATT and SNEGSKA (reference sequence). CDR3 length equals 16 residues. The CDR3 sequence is CSARPPLAGGIHEQFF. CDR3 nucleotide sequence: TGCAGTGCTAGGCCCCCCCTAGCGGGGGGTATACATGAGCAGTTCTTC.

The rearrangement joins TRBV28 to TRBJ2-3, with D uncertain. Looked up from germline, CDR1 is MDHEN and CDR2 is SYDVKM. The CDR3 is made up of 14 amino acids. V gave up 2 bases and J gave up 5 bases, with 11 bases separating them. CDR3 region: CASSLERVEDTQYF. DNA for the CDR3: TGTGCCAGCAGTTTAGAAAGGGTAGAAGATACGCAGTATTTT.

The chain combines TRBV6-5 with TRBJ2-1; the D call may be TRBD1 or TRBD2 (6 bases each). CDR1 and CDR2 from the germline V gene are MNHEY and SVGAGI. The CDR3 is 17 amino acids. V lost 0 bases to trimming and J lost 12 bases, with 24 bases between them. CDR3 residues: CASSYSSGAGGKIGQFF. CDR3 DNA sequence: TGTGCCAGCAGTTACTCGTCGGGGGCAGGAGGGAAGATAGGGCAGTTCTTC.

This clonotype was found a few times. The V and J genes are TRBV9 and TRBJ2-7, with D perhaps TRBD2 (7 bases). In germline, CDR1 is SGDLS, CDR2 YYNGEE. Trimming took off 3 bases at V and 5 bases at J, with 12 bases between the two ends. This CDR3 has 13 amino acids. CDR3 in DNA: TGTGCCAGCAGCGCGGGGGGCGTCGACGAGCAGTACTTC. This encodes CASSAGGVDEQYF. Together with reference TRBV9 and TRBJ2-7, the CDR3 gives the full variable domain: DSGVTQTPKHLITATGQRVTLRCSPRSGDLSVYWYQQSLDQGLQFLIQYYNGEERAKGNILERFSAQQFPDLHSELNLSSLELGDSALYFCASSAGGVDEQYFGPGTRLTVT.

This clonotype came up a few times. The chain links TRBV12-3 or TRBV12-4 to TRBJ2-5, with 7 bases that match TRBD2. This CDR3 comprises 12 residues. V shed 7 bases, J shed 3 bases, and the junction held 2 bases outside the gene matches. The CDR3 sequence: CASMGGEETQYF. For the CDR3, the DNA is TGTGCCAGCATGGGGGGGGAAGAGACCCAGTACTTC.

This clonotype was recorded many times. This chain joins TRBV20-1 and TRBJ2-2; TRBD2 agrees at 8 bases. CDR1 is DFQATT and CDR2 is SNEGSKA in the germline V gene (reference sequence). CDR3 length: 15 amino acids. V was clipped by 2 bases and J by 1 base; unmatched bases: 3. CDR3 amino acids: CSARPGLGNTGELFF. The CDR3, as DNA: TGCAGTGCTAGACCGGGACTAGGGAACACCGGGGAGCTGTTTTTT.

CDR3 amino acids: CATSDFRSGLNTDTQYF. The CDR3 bases are TGTGCCACCAGTGATTTTAGGAGTGGACTAAACACAGATACGCAGTATTTT. The chain joins TRBV24-1 to TRBJ2-3; D may be TRBD2 (6 bases). CDR1 is KGHDR and CDR2 is SFDVKD in the germline V gene. V shed 1 base and J shed 2 bases, with 15 bases lying between them. The CDR3 extends over 17 amino acids.